This is a list of T cell receptor beta chains from one sample in a study of T-cell reconstitution after alpha-beta-depleted transplantation in children. TCRdb re-called the PCR reads with MiXCR, one entry per CDR3 protein. The sample has 200,000 or so distinct CDR3 sequences, roughly 6.5% seen once; the top ten hold around 4.4%. The sequences come from PBMCs, collected before TCRalphabeta/CD19-depleted stem cell transplant. These receptors were taken from a girl under three years old with combined immunodeficiency, due to receive a stem cell transplant. Each CDR3 is given with its conserved first and last residue. The order of the fields is D gene, clone size, V gene, J gene, CDR3 protein, CDR3 DNA. The D gene is left open where the match is weak. Size is stated for part of the rows, as once, few or many counts, or as a class when the clone is expanded.

>TRBD2|many|TRBV7-2|TRBJ2-3
CASSKSGTTTDTQYF
TGTGCCAGCAGCAAATCCGGGACTACCACAGATACGCAGTATTTT
>NA|few|TRBV24-1|TRBJ2-1
CATSDLRVAEQFF
TGTGCCACCAGTGATTTGCGGGTAGCTGAGCAGTTCTTC
>TRBD1|many|TRBV7-9|TRBJ1-3
CASSQGTAGNTIYF
TGTGCCAGCAGCCAAGGGACAGCCGGAAACACCATATATTTT
>TRBD1|many|TRBV11-2|TRBJ2-3
CASSEGTASTDTQYF
TGTGCCAGCAGCGAGGGGACAGCTTCGACAGATACGCAGTATTTT
>NA|many|TRBV4-1|TRBJ1-2
CASSQDQQRGLGYGYTF
TGCGCCAGCAGCCAAGACCAGCAGAGGGGACTTGGGTATGGCTACACCTTC
>NA|few|TRBV9|TRBJ2-1
CASSVGESLNEQFF
TGTGCCAGCAGCGTAGGGGAGTCCCTAAATGAGCAGTTCTTC
>NA|NA|TRBV11-2|TRBJ2-1
CASSLDRTFF
TGTGCCAGCAGCTTGGATAGGACCTTCTTC
>NA|many|TRBV7-6|TRBJ2-1
CATLRGAEQFF
TGTGCCACCTTGAGGGGAGCTGAGCAGTTCTTC
>TRBD2|many|TRBV6-5|TRBJ2-7
CASSYSISGRNEQYF
TGTGCCAGCAGTTACTCGATTAGCGGGAGAAACGAGCAGTACTTC
>TRBD2|many|TRBV29-1|TRBJ2-7
CSVELAETYEQYF
TGCAGCGTTGAACTAGCGGAGACCTACGAGCAGTACTTC
>TRBD2|many|TRBV20-1|TRBJ2-1
CSAKVGGTYNEQFF
TGCAGTGCTAAGGTCGGGGGGACCTACAATGAGCAGTTCTTC
>NA|many|TRBV18|TRBJ2-7
CASSPLEWTGHGPYEQYF
TGTGCCAGCTCACCCTTGGAATGGACGGGACACGGGCCCTACGAGCAGTACTTC
>TRBD1|few|TRBV20-1|TRBJ2-7
CSARDSASGTAPYEQYF
TGCAGTGCTAGAGACTCGGCGTCCGGGACAGCCCCTTACGAGCAGTACTTC
>NA|many|TRBV7-2|TRBJ2-7
CASRQRLGGAYEQYF
TGTGCCAGCAGACAAAGACTGGGGGGTGCGTACGAGCAGTACTTC
>NA|many|TRBV28|TRBJ2-7
CASSLAVSSYEQYF
TGTGCCAGCAGTTTAGCGGTCAGCTCCTACGAGCAGTACTTC
>NA|many|TRBV7-9|TRBJ1-6
CASSLAGSYSPLHF
TGTGCCAGCAGCTTAGCAGGGAGCTATTCACCCCTCCACTTT
>TRBD1|many|TRBV24-1|TRBJ1-5
CATSGRGTGSNQPQHF
TGTGCCACCAGTGGCCGAGGGACAGGGAGCAATCAGCCCCAGCATTTT
>TRBD2|many|TRBV28|TRBJ2-2
CASSLGTTNTGELFF
TGTGCCAGCAGTTTAGGGACTACTAACACCGGGGAGCTGTTTTTT
>TRBD1|few|TRBV6-2/TRBV6-3|TRBJ2-1
CASSYGGTGGVNEQFF
TGTGCCAGCAGTTACGGCGGGACAGGGGGGGTGAATGAGCAGTTCTTC
>NA|many|TRBV7-9|TRBJ1-5
CASSLAGEGQPQHF
TGTGCCAGCAGCTTAGCAGGGGAGGGCCAGCCCCAGCATTTT
>TRBD1|many|TRBV5-1|TRBJ2-2
CASSLTDRELAGELFF
TGCGCCAGCAGCCTAACTGACAGGGAGTTGGCCGGGGAGCTGTTTTTT
>NA|many|TRBV7-2|TRBJ1-1
CASSLAMGNTEAFF
TGTGCCAGCAGCTTAGCGATGGGTAACACTGAAGCTTTCTTT
>NA|many|TRBV12-3/TRBV12-4|TRBJ2-7
CASSFGGYSYEQYF
TGTGCCAGCAGTTTTGGGGGGTATTCCTACGAGCAGTACTTC